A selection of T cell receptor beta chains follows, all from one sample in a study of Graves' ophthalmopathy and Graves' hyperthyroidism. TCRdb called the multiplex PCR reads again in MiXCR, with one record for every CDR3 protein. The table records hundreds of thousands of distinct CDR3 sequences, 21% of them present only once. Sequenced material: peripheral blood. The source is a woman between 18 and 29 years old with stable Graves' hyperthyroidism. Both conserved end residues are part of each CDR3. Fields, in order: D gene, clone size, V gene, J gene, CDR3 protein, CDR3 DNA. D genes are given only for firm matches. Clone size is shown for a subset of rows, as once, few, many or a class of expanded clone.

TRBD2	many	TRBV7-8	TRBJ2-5	CASSFYLAGGIQETQYF	TGTGCCAGCAGCTTCTACCTAGCGGGAGGAATCCAAGAGACCCAGTACTTC
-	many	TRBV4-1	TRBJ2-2	CASRRSGELFF	TGCGCCAGCAGGCGCAGCGGGGAGCTGTTTTTT
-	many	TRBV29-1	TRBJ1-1	CSVSGVLNTEAFF	TGCAGCGTTTCAGGGGTCTTGAACACTGAAGCTTTCTTT
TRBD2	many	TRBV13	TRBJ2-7	CASSLGTKEQYF	TGTGCCAGCAGCCTCGGGACTAAAGAGCAGTACTTC
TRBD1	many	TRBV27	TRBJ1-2	CASRQGASNYGYTF	TGTGCCAGCCGACAGGGGGCTTCTAACTATGGCTACACCTTC
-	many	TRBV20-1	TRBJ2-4	CSAPPPLAKNIQYF	TGCAGTGCTCCCCCCCCTCTAGCCAAAAACATTCAGTACTTC
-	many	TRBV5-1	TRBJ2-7	CASSPGGGGILYEQYF	TGCGCCAGCAGCCCCGGTGGGGGAGGAATTCTCTACGAGCAGTACTTC
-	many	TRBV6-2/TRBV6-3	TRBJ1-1	CASSYKVGSVDTEAFF	TGTGCCAGCAGTTACAAAGTTGGGTCGGTGGACACTGAAGCTTTCTTT
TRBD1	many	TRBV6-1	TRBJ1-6	CASSTGTGDNSPLHF	TGTGCCAGCAGTACCGGGACAGGGGATAATTCACCCCTCCACTTT
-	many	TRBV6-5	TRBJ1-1	CASSYSVRGNTEAFF	TGTGCCAGCAGTTACTCGGTCAGGGGTAACACTGAAGCTTTCTTT
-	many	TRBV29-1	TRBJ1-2	CSVVGGGSYGYTF	TGCAGCGTTGTAGGAGGAGGGAGCTATGGCTACACCTTC
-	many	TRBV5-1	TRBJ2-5	CASSRTAEETQYF	TGCGCCAGCAGCCGGACAGCGGAAGAGACCCAGTACTTC
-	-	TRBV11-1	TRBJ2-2	CASSLVQVAGELFF	TGTGCCAGCAGCTTAGTACAGGTGGCCGGGGAGCTGTTTTTT
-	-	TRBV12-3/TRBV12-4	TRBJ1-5	CASSFRLGMHNQPQHF	TGTGCCAGCAGTTTCCGACTGGGGATGCACAATCAGCCCCAGCATTTT
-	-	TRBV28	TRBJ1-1	CASSFKEQSGPEAFF	TGTGCCAGCAGTTTTAAGGAGCAGTCGGGGCCTGAAGCTTTCTTT